These 14 T cell receptor beta chains were all obtained from the same sample, sequenced in a study of T cells after posttransplantation cyclophosphamide. Measured with immunoSEQ multiplex PCR; TCRdb has only the in-frame clones, and not every one. The sample includes thousands of clones, none of them occurring once. Busulfan-fludarabine conditioning, marrow transplant, and cyclophosphamide on days +3 and +4 were administered. Sequencing was performed on PBMCs, taken after allogeneic stem cell transplant with posttransplant cyclophosphamide. These receptors all stem from a male patient in his fifties or sixties who received an allogeneic stem cell transplant from an unrelated donor, was CMV-positive, and had acute GVHD only. Some T cells could come from the graft donor.

The V gene is TRBV7-3, the J gene TRBJ2-1; 9 bases fit TRBD2. The CDR3 runs to 17 residues. Germline V lookup: CDR1 SGHTA, CDR2 FQGTGA. With 1 base clipped from V and 1 base from J, the junction kept 5 bases outside the gene matches. CDR3 region: CASSLIGLAGSYNEQFF. The DNA for the CDR3 is TGTGCCAGCAGCTTAATAGGGCTAGCGGGGTCCTACAATGAGCAGTTCTTC.

In its sample, this clone was seen many times. The chain combines TRBV7-9 with TRBJ2-7, with TRBD2 matching 9 bases. The CDR3 has 14 residues. CDR1 and CDR2 (germline): SEHNR, FQNEAQ (reference sequence). V lost 6 bases to trimming and J lost 3 bases; unmatched junction nucleotides: 6. The CDR3 region is CASRDSGSSYEQYF. In DNA, the CDR3 is TGTGCCAGCAGAGATAGCGGGAGTAGCTACGAGCAGTACTTC.

The chain is built from TRBV7-3 and TRBJ2-5; D perhaps matches TRBD1 (5 bases). Germline CDR1 and CDR2: SGHTA and FQGTGA. V was cut by 2 bases and J by 5 bases, with 12 bases left in between. CDR3 length: 14 residues. CDR3: CASSLGPGLETQYF. CDR3 DNA: TGTGCCAGCAGCTTAGGCCCAGGGCTGGAGACCCAGTACTTC.

This clone has ten or more counts. The chain has TRBV12-2 and TRBJ1-4; the table assigns TRBD1, which was not confirmed against the DNA. TRBV12-2 is designated a pseudogene. The CDR3 consists of 16 residues. The DNA of the CDR3 is TGTGCAAGTCGCTTAGTGAAGGGACAGGGGGATGAAAAACTGTTTTTT. It translates to CASRLVKGQGDEKLFF.

This clone was counted many times. This chain uses TRBV28 with TRBJ1-5; D not certain. Germline CDR1 and CDR2: MDHEN and SYDVKM. The CDR3 has 16 residues. V was pared by 1 base and J by 0 bases, with 10 bases between. In DNA, the CDR3 is TGTGCCAGCAGTTTATCGAGAGGCTATAGCAATCAGCCCCAGCATTTT. This encodes CASSLSRGYSNQPQHF.

This clone was counted at least ten times. The rearrangement links TRBV5-4 to TRBJ2-3, with 13 bases fitting TRBD2. This CDR3 is built from 17 residues. The V gene end was trimmed by 4 bases and the J gene end by 3 bases; junction bases not matched to a gene: 8. CDR1 is SGHNT and CDR2 is YYREEE in the germline V gene (reference sequence). The CDR3 DNA sequence: TGTGCCAGCAGCCTCCAAACTAGCGGGAGGGGAACAGATACGCAGTATTTT. Translated: CASSLQTSGRGTDTQYF.

This clone was found many times. This chain links TRBV18 with TRBJ2-6, with 8 bases identical to TRBD1. The trim removed 4 bases at V and 0 bases at J, leaving 5 bases unmatched. There are 17 residues in the CDR3. Germline lookup yields CDR1 KGHSH and CDR2 LQKENI. The CDR3 reads CASSRDRSPSGANVLTF. The CDR3 bases are TGTGCCAGCTCACGGGACAGGTCACCCTCTGGGGCCAACGTCCTGACTTTC.

Many counts were recorded for this clone. The gene calls are TRBV7-9 and TRBJ2-6; D remains ambiguous. The CDR3 totals 17 residues. V dropped 2 bases and J dropped 0 bases, with 11 bases sitting between them. The V gene's germline CDR1 is SEHNR and CDR2 FQNEAQ (reference sequence). For the CDR3, the DNA is TGTGCCAGCAGCTTATGGGCAGATATCTCTGGGGCCAACGTCCTGACTTTC. It specifies CASSLWADISGANVLTF.

This clone was found a few times. This chain uses TRBV5-8 with TRBJ2-5; 9 positions match TRBD1. The DNA end is more similar to TRBJ2-7, so the J call may be wrong. Germline CDR1 and CDR2: SGHTS and YDEGEE. The CDR3 sequence is 15 residues long. CDR3 in amino acids: CASSSYRGHDAEQYF. The CDR3 DNA follows: TGTGCCAGCAGCTCCTACAGGGGGCACGACGCCGAGCAGTACTTC.

This clone occurred a few times. Here the CDR3 DNA reads TGTGCCAGCAGCTTTCTTCGACTGACAGATACGCAGTATTTT. It is translated as CASSFLRLTDTQYF. This chain joins TRBV7-2 and TRBJ2-3; D gene uncertain. The length of the CDR3 is 14 residues. Germline V lookup: CDR1 SGHTA, CDR2 FQGNSA. Trimming removed 3 bases from V and 3 bases from J, with 10 bases in between.

In its sample, this clone was seen many times. V usage is TRBV2 and J usage is TRBJ2-2; 7 positions match TRBD1. Trimming at V came to 6 bases and at J to 5 bases, leaving 6 bases not matched to a gene. Germline V gives CDR1 SNHLY, CDR2 FYNNEI. CDR3 size: 14 residues. CDR3 in DNA: TGTGCCAGCAGAGACAGGGTACGGACCGGGGAGCTGTTTTTT. Translation: CASRDRVRTGELFF.

This clone was observed a handful of times. V is TRBV6-1 and J is TRBJ2-1, with D maybe TRBD1 (6 bases). The CDR3 covers 12 residues. Trimming left V 7 bases short and J 9 bases short, with 13 bases between. The germline V gene has CDR1 MNHNS and CDR2 SASEGT. In DNA, the CDR3 is TGTGCCAGCATTATCAGGGGAAGTGAGCAGTTCTTC. Translating gives CASIIRGSEQFF.

At least ten counts were recorded for this clone. The chain couples TRBV28 to TRBJ2-1; no clear D. V lost 4 bases and J 7 bases, leaving 8 bases between the germline ends. Germline V gene data show CDR1 as MDHEN and CDR2 as SYDVKM. This CDR3 is 12 amino acids long. In nucleotides, the CDR3 is TGTGCCAGCAGTTACCTAGGTAATGAGCAGTTCTTC. Translating it yields CASSYLGNEQFF.

This clone showed up many times. The chain combines TRBV19 with TRBJ1-1, with 8 bases matching TRBD1. Germline lookup yields CDR1 LNHDA and CDR2 SQIVND (reference sequence). V was pared by 6 bases and J by 2 bases, with 2 bases of the junction left unmatched. The CDR3 sequence is 13 residues long. The DNA of the CDR3 is TGTGCCAGTAGAGACAGGGGCAACACTGAAGCTTTCTTT. It codes for CASRDRGNTEAFF.